A selection of T cell receptor beta chains follows, all from one sample in a study of blood T cell repertoires in COVID-19. TCRdb's table, derived via immunoSEQ multiplex PCR, lists solely in-frame clones and lacks some. The sample contains about 260,000 clones, more than 85% of which appear only once. Sequenced input: peripheral blood. All receptors derive from a woman aged 55-70 years with COVID-19, enrolled during active disease. CDR3s include the opening cysteine and the closing phenylalanine or tryptophan. Fields, in order: clone size, J gene, V gene, D gene, CDR3 DNA, CDR3 protein. The D gene is left open where the match is weak. Clone size is given for some rows only: seen once, a few or many times, or a class if the clone is expanded.

.,TRBJ2-1,TRBV28,TRBD2,TGTGCCAGCAGTTTACAACGCCTAGCGGGAGTGAAAGATGAGCAGTTCTTC,CASSLQRLAGVKDEQFF
.,TRBJ1-5,TRBV2,TRBD1,TGTGCCAGCAGAGGACAGGGGAATCAGCCCCAGCATTTT,CASRGQGNQPQHF
.,TRBJ2-5,TRBV7-9,TRBD1,TGTGCCAGCAGCTTAGGGGGACAGAAGGAGACCCAGTACTTC,CASSLGGQKETQYF
.,TRBJ2-7,TRBV11-1,.,TGTGCCAGCAGCTTAGGGGGCAGCAGCTCCTACGAGCAGTACTTC,CASSLGGSSSYEQYF
once,TRBJ2-4,TRBV30,.,TGTGCCTGGAGTAGTGGGCCGAACATTCAGTACTTC,CAWSSGPNIQYF
.,TRBJ1-1,TRBV28,.,TGTGCCAGCAGTACCCGAGGTGTGGGGGGAGCTTTCTTT,CASSTRGVGGAFF
few,TRBJ1-1,TRBV29-1,.,TGCAGCGTGCAAAACAGGGTATCCACTGAAGCTTTCTTT,CSVQNRVSTEAFF
.,TRBJ2-1,TRBV9,TRBD2,TGTGCCAGCAGCGTTTTAGCGGGAAGCTCCTACAATGAGCAGTTCTTC,CASSVLAGSSYNEQFF
once,TRBJ2-7,TRBV10-3,TRBD1,TGTGCCATCAGTGGGGGGACAGGGGTTTCTGACGAGCAGTACTTC,CAISGGTGVSDEQYF
.,TRBJ1-4,TRBV30,.,TGTGCCTGGAGTGGTTATCCAACTAATGAAAAACTGTTTTTT,CAWSGYPTNEKLFF
.,TRBJ2-5,TRBV19,.,TGTGCCAGTAGTATAGGGAGGGGCAGGATCGGGTACCAAGAGACCCAGTACTTC,CASSIGRGRIGYQETQYF
.,TRBJ1-5,TRBV11-2,TRBD1,TGTGCCAGCAGCTTGGACAGGGAGGTTCAGCCCCAGCATTTT,CASSLDREVQPQHF
.,TRBJ1-5,TRBV6-2/TRBV6-3,.,TGTGCCAGCAGTTACGTCCCCGTGGAGGATTGGGCACGAGGCAATCAGCCCCAGCATTTT,CASSYVPVEDWARGNQPQHF
.,TRBJ2-5,TRBV2,.,TGTGCCAGCACCCAGGGTGGATCTGGGCGGGGAGAGACCCAGTACTTC,CASTQGGSGRGETQYF
.,TRBJ2-2,TRBV14,TRBD2,TGTGCCAGCAGCCAAGTCGTAGCGGGAGGACTCAGGGGCACCGGGGAGCTGTTTTTT,CASSQVVAGGLRGTGELFF
.,TRBJ1-4,TRBV30,.,TGTGCCCGCGGGGAGGGAGGGGATGAAAAACTGTTTTTT,CARGEGGDEKLFF
.,TRBJ2-1,TRBV28,TRBD2,TGTGCCAGCAGCTTAGCTAGCGGGGTATACAATGAGCAGTTCTTC,CASSLASGVYNEQFF
.,TRBJ2-7,TRBV6-2/TRBV6-3,TRBD2,TGTGCCAGCAGTAAACAGGGACTAGCGGCCTACGAGCAGTACTTC,CASSKQGLAAYEQYF
.,TRBJ1-1,TRBV11-2,.,TGTGCCAGCAGTCCCCGGGGGAACACTGAAGCTTTCTTT,CASSPRGNTEAFF
.,TRBJ1-5,TRBV19,TRBD1,TGTGCCAGTAGTTTACAGGGGAGCAATCAGCCCCAGCATTTT,CASSLQGSNQPQHF
.,TRBJ2-7,TRBV28,.,TGTGCCAGCAGTTTAGCAGGGTTGAAGTGGACCTACGAGCAGTACTTC,CASSLAGLKWTYEQYF
.,TRBJ1-5,TRBV19,.,TGTGCCAGTAGTATCGTGGGCGCTCAGCCCCAGCATTTT,CASSIVGAQPQHF
once,TRBJ1-2,TRBV3-1/TRBV3-2,.,TGTGCCAGCAGCCAAGATCTACAGGCTTATGGCTACACCTTC,CASSQDLQAYGYTF
few,TRBJ2-1,TRBV7-8,.,TGTGCCAGCAGCTTACGGCGGAGGCAAGACTACAATGAGCAGTTCTTC,CASSLRRRQDYNEQFF
.,TRBJ2-5,TRBV18,TRBD1,TGTGCCAGCTCACCAGCCGGGACAGGGTACGAGACCCAGTACTTC,CASSPAGTGYETQYF
.,TRBJ1-5,TRBV4-1,TRBD1,TGCGCCAGCAGCCAAGGTCAGACAGGGAGAAGCAATCAGCCCCAGCATTTT,CASSQGQTGRSNQPQHF
.,TRBJ1-1,TRBV30,TRBD1,TGTGCCTGGAGGGGACAGGGGAACACTGAAGCTTTCTTT,CAWRGQGNTEAFF
.,TRBJ1-2,TRBV15,TRBD1,TGTGCCACCAGCAGAGGGGACAGATCTAACTATGGCTACACCTTC,CATSRGDRSNYGYTF
.,TRBJ1-5,TRBV27,.,TGTGCCAGCAGTTCTGGACAAATCAATCAGCCCCAGCATTTT,CASSSGQINQPQHF
.,TRBJ2-3,TRBV4-1,.,TGCGCCAGCAGCCAGAGACCCTCTAAGAGGCCGGATACGCAGTATTTT,CASSQRPSKRPDTQYF
.,TRBJ2-3,TRBV28,.,TGTGCCAGCAGTTTTAGGGGGGGGTTAGATACGCAGTATTTT,CASSFRGGLDTQYF
.,TRBJ2-3,TRBV5-8,TRBD2,TGTGCCAGCAGTCAGGGCGCGGGAGAGGTAGATACGCAGTATTTT,CASSQGAGEVDTQYF
few,TRBJ2-5,TRBV6-2/TRBV6-3,.,TGTGCCAGCAGCCAGGACATCCTGCAAGAGACCCAGTACTTC,CASSQDILQETQYF
.,TRBJ1-5,TRBV28,TRBD1,TGTGCCAGCAGTTTAGTACAGGGGATCAATCAGCCCCAGCATTTT,CASSLVQGINQPQHF
.,TRBJ1-1,TRBV6-5,.,TGTGCCAGCAGTTACGCCGGGGAAGCTTTCTTT,CASSYAGEAFF
.,TRBJ2-5,TRBV30,TRBD2,TGTGCCTGGAGTGTACGGGCTAGCGGGTACTCACAAGAGACCCAGTACTTC,CAWSVRASGYSQETQYF
few,TRBJ1-4,TRBV15,.,TGTGCCACCAGCAGAGATAAAGTCAGGAGGACTAATGAAAAACTGTTTTTT,CATSRDKVRRTNEKLFF
.,TRBJ2-3,TRBV30,TRBD1,TGTGCCTGGAGCAGGACAGGGAGTATCACAGATACGCAGTATTTT,CAWSRTGSITDTQYF
.,TRBJ2-3,TRBV6-2/TRBV6-3,TRBD2,TGTGCCAGCAGCCAGAGCGGGATTAACACAGATACGCAGTATTTT,CASSQSGINTDTQYF
.,TRBJ2-1,TRBV5-1,.,TGCGCCAGCAACGAAGGTCGACAGAAATACAATGAGCAGTTCTTC,CASNEGRQKYNEQFF
.,TRBJ2-7,TRBV29-1,.,TGCAGCGTTGAATCGAGAGGGGGCTACGAGCAGTACTTC,CSVESRGGYEQYF
.,TRBJ1-4,TRBV30,.,TGTGCCTGGAGTGTAAGGAGAAATGAAAAACTGTTTTTT,CAWSVRRNEKLFF
.,TRBJ1-1,TRBV5-1,.,TGCGCCAGCAGCCAAGGGGTCAACATGAACACTGAAGCTTTCTTT,CASSQGVNMNTEAFF
few,TRBJ2-5,TRBV5-1,.,TGCGCCAGCAGCTTGGCGGGAGTCGGGGAGACCCAGTACTTC,CASSLAGVGETQYF
few,TRBJ1-3,TRBV2,.,TGTGCCAGCAGTGTTGGAGGCTCGTTCTCTGGAAACACCATATATTTT,CASSVGGSFSGNTIYF